A selection of T cell receptor beta chains follows, all from one sample in a study of response to subunit inactivated influenza vaccine. TCRdb independently ran MiXCR on the RT-PCR reads; one entry per CDR3 protein. This sample yields 500,000 to 750,000 distinct CDR3 sequences, of which 11% to 15% are seen a single time; over 8.5% belongs to the top ten. The material was PBMCs from blood, obtained roughly 12 days after vaccination. Receptors originate from a man over 45 who received an inactivated influenza vaccine. CDR3s include the opening cysteine and the closing phenylalanine or tryptophan. A D gene is named only where the DNA matches it firmly. For some rows the clone size is stated as once, few or many, or as a class when expanded; others skip it.

TRBV12-3/TRBV12-4	TRBJ2-1	NA	NA	CASSFGTALDEQFF	TGTGCCAGCAGTTTCGGGACTGCCCTCGATGAGCAGTTCTTC
TRBV24-1	TRBJ2-1	NA	TRBD1	CATSDLNPARGKGYNEQFF	TGTGCCACCAGTGATTTGAACCCTGCCAGGGGGAAAGGGTACAATGAGCAGTTCTTC
TRBV4-1	TRBJ1-2	NA	TRBD1	CASSQGRGGSHGYTF	TGCGCCAGCAGCCAGGGCCGAGGGGGCTCCCATGGCTACACCTTC
TRBV3-1	TRBJ2-3	NA	TRBD2	CASSRILAGVEDTQYF	TGTGCCAGCAGTCGGATACTAGCGGGAGTGGAAGATACGCAGTATTTT
TRBV12-3/TRBV12-4	TRBJ1-2	few	NA	CASSLVKGYGYTF	TGTGCCAGCAGTTTAGTCAAGGGTTATGGCTACACCTTC
TRBV27	TRBJ2-7	NA	TRBD1	CASSPSLGTGGKQYF	TGTGCCAGCAGTCCCTCCCTTGGGACAGGTGGCAAGCAGTACTTC
TRBV6-2/TRBV6-3	TRBJ2-7	few	TRBD1	CASSNGQGNPHEQYF	TGTGCCAGCAGTAACGGACAGGGTAACCCGCACGAGCAGTACTTC
TRBV5-4	TRBJ2-1	few	NA	CASSLVPYEQFF	TGTGCCAGCAGCTTGGTCCCATATGAGCAGTTCTTC
TRBV20-1	TRBJ2-7	few	NA	CSARRIGSYEQYF	TGCAGTGCTAGGCGGATCGGATCCTACGAGCAGTACTTC
TRBV20-1	TRBJ2-5	NA	NA	CSATTSGETQYF	TGCAGTGCGACGACTAGTGGAGAGACCCAGTACTTC
TRBV20-1	TRBJ2-3	few	NA	CSAGSGLVTDTQYF	TGCAGTGCCGGTTCGGGACTCGTCACAGATACGCAGTATTTT
TRBV20-1	TRBJ1-4	few	NA	CSARPTYATNEKLFF	TGCAGTGCTAGGCCGACGTACGCAACTAATGAAAAACTGTTTTTT
TRBV20-1	TRBJ2-7	NA	TRBD2	CSANPGGVSSSYEQYF	TGCAGTGCTAACCCTGGGGGGGTCTCGAGCTCCTACGAGCAGTACTTC
TRBV20-1	TRBJ2-3	NA	NA	CSASSREANTQYF	TGCAGTGCTAGCTCGCGGGAAGCTAATACGCAGTATTTT
TRBV20-1	TRBJ2-1	NA	TRBD1	CSARGSTGRFINEQFF	TGCAGTGCTAGAGGGTCGACAGGGCGTTTTATTAATGAGCAGTTCTTC
TRBV27	TRBJ2-3	NA	TRBD2	CASKFWVGEAGGLSTDTQYF	TGTGCCAGCAAGTTTTGGGTCGGGGAAGCGGGAGGACTGAGCACAGATACGCAGTATTTT
TRBV15	TRBJ2-1	NA	NA	CATSREAGLYNEQFF	TGTGCCACCAGCAGAGAGGCAGGGTTGTACAATGAGCAGTTCTTC
TRBV29-1	TRBJ2-3	NA	TRBD1	CSVEDGTESGTDTQYF	TGCAGCGTTGAAGACGGGACAGAGTCGGGCACAGATACGCAGTATTTT
TRBV14	TRBJ2-2	NA	NA	CASSLRFTGELFF	TGTGCCAGCAGCCTCCGGTTCACCGGGGAGCTGTTTTTT
TRBV7-2	TRBJ2-5	NA	NA	CASSVGVGETQYF	TGTGCCAGCAGCGTGGGAGTAGGAGAGACCCAGTACTTC
TRBV2	TRBJ2-1	NA	NA	CASSEGSRQFF	TGTGCCAGCAGTGAAGGTAGTAGGCAGTTCTTC
TRBV27	TRBJ2-2	few	NA	CASSLLVLSGQGWATGELFF	TGTGCCAGCAGTTTATTGGTCTTAAGCGGTCAGGGTTGGGCCACCGGGGAGCTGTTTTTT
TRBV5-1	TRBJ1-2	NA	TRBD1	CASSWGQGSRAYGYTF	TGCGCCAGCAGCTGGGGACAGGGGAGCAGGGCCTATGGCTACACCTTC
TRBV24-1	TRBJ2-5	NA	TRBD1	CATAPTGSRETQYF	TGTGCCACTGCCCCGACAGGGAGTAGAGAGACCCAGTACTTC
TRBV12-3/TRBV12-4	TRBJ2-2	many	TRBD2	CASSASGRGTGELFF	TGTGCCAGCAGCGCTAGCGGGAGGGGGACCGGGGAGCTGTTTTTT
TRBV12-3/TRBV12-4	TRBJ2-3	few	NA	CASSSGFPRAIFKGTDTQYF	TGTGCCAGCAGTTCCGGTTTTCCGAGGGCTATCTTTAAAGGCACAGATACGCAGTATTTT
TRBV5-1	TRBJ1-1	many	TRBD1	CASSLTLDRKRGTEAFF	TGCGCCAGCAGCTTGACTTTGGACAGGAAAAGGGGGACTGAAGCTTTCTTT